The clone carrying this T cell receptor beta chain was observed a handful of times. Its specificity is unknown. The CDR3 totals 16 residues. The V gene lost 0 bases and the J gene lost 6 bases, with 15 bases spanning the gap. Germline V gene lookup returns CDR1 WNHNN and CDR2 SYGVQD (reference sequence). The sample belongs to a study of T-cell reconstitution after alpha-beta-depleted transplantation in children. General study results and limits: Hyperexpanded clones declined; after one year, newly produced T cells mostly supplied diversity. Two months or so post-transplant, alpha-beta T cells reportedly derived from several hundred expanded graft clones.

For TCRbeta, the library was prepared with unique molecular identifiers. One entry per CDR3 protein results from TCRdb running MiXCR on the PCR reads. Here the sample spans about 460,000 distinct CDR3 sequences, 11% being singletons. The rearrangement joins TRBV10-1 to TRBJ2-1; D call uncertain. The sequencing here drew on PBMCs, mostly from graft donor cells, taken 180 days after TCRalphabeta/CD19-depleted stem cell transplant. This receptor was identified in a female patient aged 2-9 years who had a stem cell transplant for aplastic anemia, so the T cells may come from the graft donor. CDR3 sequence reads: CASSESRERVLNEQFF. In DNA, the CDR3 is TGCGCCAGCAGTGAGTCCCGAGAGCGAGTCCTCAATGAGCAGTTCTTC.